The clone carrying this T cell receptor (beta chain) appeared a single time. The sample belongs to a study of T cell changes during pregnancy in multiple sclerosis. The table came from immunoSEQ multiplex PCR; TCRdb's copy has only in-frame clones and leaves some out. The sample lists 45,000 to 70,000 clones; 92% were seen once. V dropped 4 bases and J dropped 3 bases, with 6 bases sitting between them. The CDR3 sequence is 13 residues long. Germline V CDR1 and CDR2: MRHNA, SNTAGT. The sample in question was CD4+ T cells from peripheral blood mononuclear cells, obtained after pregnancy. The source is a female donor in good health, enrolled as a control in a pregnancy study. The chain is built from TRBV6-4 and TRBJ2-2, with D unresolved. For the CDR3, the DNA is TGTGCCAGCAGTGGACACCACACCGGGGAGCTGTTTTTT. This sequence encodes CASSGHHTGELFF.